The rows below give T cell receptor beta chains drawn from one sample of a study of T cell responses to AZD1222 COVID-19 vaccine. TCRdb keeps only in-frame clones here, not all; method: immunoSEQ multiplex PCR. The repertoire holds approximately 180,000 clones, with more than 90% as singletons. Material: peripheral blood, obtained 28 days after the second dose of the MenACWY control vaccine. These receptors all stem from an adult who received the MenACWY meningococcal vaccine as a control. Each CDR3 is given without its conserved first and last residue. Each record gives: clone size, V gene, CDR3 protein. Clone size, where shown, is once, few, many, or a class for clones that have expanded.

.	TRBV6-1	ASSEGPGQPQH
.	TRBV4-3	ASSQGLAASTDTQY
.	TRBV5-1	ASSLDVRETQY
once	TRBV19	ASSNDGLPNEKLF
.	TRBV7-7	ASSFGGGTPGAGELF
.	TRBV6-4	ASSPLAERYNEQF
.	TRBV9	ASSLDGASTDTQY
few	TRBV11-3	ASSPPGAGYNEQF
once	TRBV3-1/TRBV3-2	ASSQLERGAQY
.	TRBV25-1	ASGHSGGVGNTIY
.	TRBV3-1/TRBV3-2	ASSQTGGSVDTQY
.	TRBV6-2/TRBV6-3	ASSYSGLTPRNTEAF
.	TRBV30	AWWGRATYNEQF
.	TRBV7-8	ASSLGQASNQPQH
.	TRBV5-1	ASSPALLHYGYT
once	TRBV19	ASSFSAGNTIY
.	TRBV19	ASSIGSANTEAF
.	TRBV5-1	ASSFRQADSLH
.	TRBV30	AWSGGLAVNEQF
.	TRBV6-5	ASSSQSRDQETQY
.	TRBV19	ASRNTGGFHEQY
few	TRBV15	ATSANRGELF
.	TRBV11-2	ASSLAWTSTDTQY
.	TRBV28	ASRDRAGFGKLF
.	TRBV10-1	ASSPGTGSSYEQY
.	TRBV3-1/TRBV3-2	ASSPTHSNTGELF
.	TRBV6-5	ASNSRGVGELF
.	TRBV7-2	ASSLYLGRETQY
.	TRBV7-8	ASSSPRGGWHEQF
.	TRBV4-1	ASSQDGTGGGNTIY
.	TRBV4-3	ASSQDPSGNTIY
.	TRBV20-1	SASRTGDT
.	TRBV27	ASSAPARGNTEAF
.	TRBV10-2	ASSEAGTGTEAF
.	TRBV28	ASRQGRTEAF
.	TRBV5-1	ASRGSGRTDTQY
.	TRBV23-1	ASSQSRGPTRERQF
.	TRBV4-1	ASSQHGQGFYEQY
.	TRBV7-9	ASSPGTSGYNEQF
.	TRBV6-1	ASSDVTSGNNEQF
.	TRBV12-5	ASGPGTSGRSGANVLT
.	TRBV4-3	ASSNGQGSNEKLF
.	TRBV30	AWTRGTPNTEAF
.	TRBV5-1	ASSPGLAGGLSYEQY
.	TRBV7-2	ASSLDGLAGMTGELF
.	TRBV4-1	ASSPNYRSALSYT
.	TRBV6-6	ASSYSGLATDTQY
.	TRBV30	AWSVRGFYSNQPQH
.	TRBV18	ASSPVEGGNTIY
once	TRBV28	ASSTSPTGQGARNTIY
.	TRBV6-2/TRBV6-3	ASSYRLMAF